Listed below are T cell receptor beta chains from one sample, sequenced in a study of blood T cell repertoires in COVID-19. This table comes from immunoSEQ multiplex PCR, and its TCRdb copy is limited to in-frame clones, with some not included. The sample has 110,000 or so clones, 80% seen once; the top ten hold approximately 4.3%. Sequenced material: peripheral blood. The source is a human donor in a cohort sampled during active or convalescent COVID-19. The CDR3 runs from the conserved cysteine through the conserved F or W. The order of the fields is V gene, J gene, CDR3 protein.

>TRBV5-1|TRBJ1-5
CASSLEGGQPQHF
>TRBV6-6|TRBJ2-3
CASSYLAGALEF
>TRBV28|TRBJ2-2
CASSLSLHRDLNTGELFF
>TRBV6-1|TRBJ2-5
CASSEGGQGAYPPYF
>TRBV6-6|TRBJ2-6
CASSSYSGANVLTF
>TRBV2|TRBJ2-1
CASRPGTGNIEQFF
>TRBV11-2|TRBJ2-7
CASSQDSYEQYF
>TRBV3-1/TRBV3-2|TRBJ1-2
CASSQGSGDRNYGYTF
>TRBV19|TRBJ2-7
CASSTVLGAPVGCEQYF
>TRBV9|TRBJ1-6
CASSSHDSPLHF
>TRBV20-1|TRBJ2-5
CSPVEEETQYF
>TRBV3-1/TRBV3-2|TRBJ2-1
CASSQATGPVKTQFF
>TRBV9|TRBJ2-7
CASSVGTGSPYEQYF
>TRBV4-2|TRBJ2-5
CASSQDPRGETQYF
>TRBV2|TRBJ1-4
CASRPDMAQLFF
>TRBV6-1|TRBJ1-1
CASSEESEAFF
>TRBV9|TRBJ1-1
CASSVGRGGGLGNTEAFF
>TRBV5-1|TRBJ1-4
CASSLAGGRQANEKLFF
>TRBV19|TRBJ2-2
CASSPTGVTGELFF
>TRBV7-2|TRBJ2-5
CASSSRGAGETQYF
>TRBV14|TRBJ2-3
CASSRRDRSISTDTQYF
>TRBV11-2|TRBJ2-7
CASSLIVASDTTYEQYF
>TRBV6-2/TRBV6-3|TRBJ2-7
CASSFGQTRIRANEQYF
>TRBV12-3/TRBV12-4|TRBJ1-4
CASGGNEKLFF
>TRBV5-8|TRBJ1-6
CASSPGQLNSPLHF
>TRBV7-2|TRBJ2-1
CASRSPQGLPPYEQFF
>TRBV28|TRBJ2-2
CASSPTGGTGELFF
>TRBV7-2|TRBJ1-1
CASSLEGSRRNTEAFF
>TRBV13|TRBJ2-7
CASSQRTGSHEQYF
>TRBV30|TRBJ2-3
CAWSVRGSDTQYF
>TRBV15|TRBJ1-1
CATIRDRGLRNTEAFF
>TRBV24-1|TRBJ2-1
CATRGVDNEQFF
>TRBV15|TRBJ2-7
CATSQTGFRGYEQYF
>TRBV30|TRBJ1-5
CAWSKQGHQPQHF
>TRBV24-1|TRBJ2-2
CATRRDSPTGELFF
>TRBV29-1|TRBJ2-3
CSVETSGWATDTQYF
>TRBV5-4|TRBJ1-6
CASSLSPRVANSPLHF
>TRBV19|TRBJ1-5
CASRRHRQIGDQPQHF
>TRBV7-8|TRBJ2-3
CASSIGQGTDTQYF
>TRBV27|TRBJ2-5
CASSLFQGETQYF
>TRBV30|TRBJ1-2
CAWSVNSPIGYTF